Listed below are T cell receptor beta chains from one sample, sequenced in a study of cytomegalovirus exposure and HLA in healthy donors. Data came from immunoSEQ multiplex PCR; TCRdb stores just in-frame clones and leaves some out. Among over 110,000 clones listed, 86% were seen once. The sequenced material came from PBMCs. The receptor source for this set is a man aged 18-30 years in good health and CMV-seronegative. CDR3s include the opening cysteine and the closing phenylalanine or tryptophan. D genes are given only for firm matches. Clone size is given for some rows only: seen once, a few or many times, or a class if the clone is expanded.

abundance	d_gene	j_gene	v_gene	CDR3aa	CDR3nt
once	-	TRBJ2-5	TRBV2	CASSSRLQETQYF	TGTGCCAGCAGTTCCAGACTCCAAGAGACCCAGTACTTC
-	TRBD2	TRBJ2-1	TRBV9	CASSVSSGIQNEQFF	TGTGCCAGCAGCGTTTCTAGCGGGATCCAGAATGAGCAGTTCTTC
-	-	TRBJ2-7	TRBV11-3	CASSLGSSYEQYF	TGTGCCAGCAGCCTGGGCAGCTCCTACGAGCAGTACTTC
-	-	TRBJ1-5	TRBV5-6	CASSLEAYSNQPQHF	TGTGCCAGCAGCTTAGAAGCGTATAGCAATCAGCCCCAGCATTTT
-	-	TRBJ2-3	TRBV5-4	CASRRQPTDTQYF	TGTGCCAGCCGGCGACAGCCCACAGATACGCAGTATTTT
-	-	TRBJ1-1	TRBV19	CATSSRVNTEAFF	TGTGCCACCTCATCCAGGGTGAACACTGAAGCTTTCTTT
once	-	TRBJ2-7	TRBV6-1	CASSLTLYEQYF	TGTGCCAGCAGCCTCACCCTATACGAGCAGTACTTC
-	-	TRBJ1-1	TRBV6-5	CASSTNGGENTEAFF	TGTGCCAGCAGTACCAACGGCGGCGAGAACACTGAAGCTTTCTTT
-	-	TRBJ2-5	TRBV6-5	CASSYSGVRRQETQYF	TGTGCCAGCAGTTACTCAGGGGTCCGTCGCCAAGAGACCCAGTACTTC
few	-	TRBJ1-2	TRBV28	CASRPGQNYGYTF	TGTGCCAGCAGACCGGGACAAAACTATGGCTACACCTTC
-	-	TRBJ2-2	TRBV4-1	CASSQDSRELFF	TGCGCCAGCAGCCAAGATAGCCGGGAGCTGTTTTTT
-	TRBD1	TRBJ2-3	TRBV11-2	CASSLRTGGTDTQYF	TGTGCCAGCAGCCTAAGGACAGGGGGCACAGATACGCAGTATTTT
-	-	TRBJ2-7	TRBV30	CAWETGSYEQYF	TGTGCCTGGGAGACAGGCTCCTACGAGCAGTACTTC
-	-	TRBJ2-5	TRBV19	CASSTGSRGETQYF	TGTGCCAGTAGTACCGGGTCAAGGGGGGAGACCCAGTACTTC
-	TRBD1	TRBJ2-7	TRBV7-9	CASSLGQGKNYEQYF	TGTGCCAGCAGCTTAGGACAGGGGAAAAACTACGAGCAGTACTTC
many	-	TRBJ1-6	TRBV4-1	CASSQGGLAGIRNSPLHF	TGCGCCAGCAGCCAAGGTGGGCTGGCAGGAATTCGTAATTCACCCCTCCACTTT
once	TRBD2	TRBJ2-1	TRBV5-1	CASSLSGRDHNEQFF	TGCGCCAGCAGCTTAAGCGGGAGGGACCACAATGAGCAGTTCTTC
-	-	TRBJ2-5	TRBV5-1	CASRWTPQETQYF	TGCGCCAGCAGATGGACACCCCAAGAGACCCAGTACTTC